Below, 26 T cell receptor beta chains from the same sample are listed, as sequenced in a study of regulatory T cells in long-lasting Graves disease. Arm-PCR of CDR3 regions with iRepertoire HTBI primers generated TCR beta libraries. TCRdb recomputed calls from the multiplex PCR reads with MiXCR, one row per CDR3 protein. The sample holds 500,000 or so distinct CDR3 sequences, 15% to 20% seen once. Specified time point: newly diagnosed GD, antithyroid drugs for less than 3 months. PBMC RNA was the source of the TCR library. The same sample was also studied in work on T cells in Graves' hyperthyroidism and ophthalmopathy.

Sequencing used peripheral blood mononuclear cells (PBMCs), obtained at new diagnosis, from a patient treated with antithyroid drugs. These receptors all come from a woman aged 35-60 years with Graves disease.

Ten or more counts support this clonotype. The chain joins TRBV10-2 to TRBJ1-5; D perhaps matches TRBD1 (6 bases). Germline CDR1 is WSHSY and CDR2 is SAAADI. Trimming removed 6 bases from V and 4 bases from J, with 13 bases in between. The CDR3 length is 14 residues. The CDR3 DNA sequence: TGCGCCAGCAGGGCGACAGGTAGGAATCAGCCCCAGCATTTT. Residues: CASRATGRNQPQHF.

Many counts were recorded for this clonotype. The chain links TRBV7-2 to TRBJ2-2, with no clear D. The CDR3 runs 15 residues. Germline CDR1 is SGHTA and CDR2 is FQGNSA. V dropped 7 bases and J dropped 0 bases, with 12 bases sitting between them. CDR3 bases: TGTGCCAGCACCCTAAGGGCCGCGAACACCGGGGAGCTGTTTTTT. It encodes CASTLRAANTGELFF.

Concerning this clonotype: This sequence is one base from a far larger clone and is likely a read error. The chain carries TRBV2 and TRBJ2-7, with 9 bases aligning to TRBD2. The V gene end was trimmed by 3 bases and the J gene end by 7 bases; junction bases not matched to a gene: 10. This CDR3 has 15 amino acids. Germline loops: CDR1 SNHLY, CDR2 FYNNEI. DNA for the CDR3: TGTGCCAGCAGTGACGGCGGGGGGGCCTACAATGAGCAGTACTTC. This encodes CASSDGGGAYNEQYF.

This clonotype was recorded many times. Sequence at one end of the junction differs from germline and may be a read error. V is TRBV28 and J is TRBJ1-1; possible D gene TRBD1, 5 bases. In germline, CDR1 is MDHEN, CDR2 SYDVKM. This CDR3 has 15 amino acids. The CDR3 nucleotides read TGTGCCAGCAGTTTAGGCGGCAGGGTGAATACTGAAGCTTTCTTT. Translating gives CASSLGGRVNTEAFF.

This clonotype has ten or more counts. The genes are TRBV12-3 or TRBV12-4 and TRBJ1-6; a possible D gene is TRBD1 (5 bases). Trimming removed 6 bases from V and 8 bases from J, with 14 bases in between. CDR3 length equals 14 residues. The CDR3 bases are TGTGCCAGCAGCTTGGGGCAGTTGGATTCACCCCTCCACTTT. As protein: CASSLGQLDSPLHF.

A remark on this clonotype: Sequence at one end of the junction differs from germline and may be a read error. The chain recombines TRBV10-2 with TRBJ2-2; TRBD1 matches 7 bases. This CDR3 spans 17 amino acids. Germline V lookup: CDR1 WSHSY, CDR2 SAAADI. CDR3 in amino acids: CVIRQGLGTANTGELFF. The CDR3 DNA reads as TGTGTCATTAGACAGGGCCTGGGGACCGCGAACACCGGGGAGCTGTTTTTT.

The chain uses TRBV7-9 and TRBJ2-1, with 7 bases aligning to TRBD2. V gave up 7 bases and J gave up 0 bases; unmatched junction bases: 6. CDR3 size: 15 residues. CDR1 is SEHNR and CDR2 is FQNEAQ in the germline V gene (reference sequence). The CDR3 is CASTWGGRSYNEQFF. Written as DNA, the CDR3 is TGTGCCAGCACCTGGGGGGGTCGCTCCTACAATGAGCAGTTCTTC. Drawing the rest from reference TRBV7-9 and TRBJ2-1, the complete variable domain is DTGVSQNPRHKITKRGQNVTFRCDPISEHNRLYWYRQTLGQGPEFLTYFQNEAQLEKSRLLSDRFSAERPKGSFSTLEIQRTEQGDSAMYLCASTWGGRSYNEQFFGPGTRLTVL.

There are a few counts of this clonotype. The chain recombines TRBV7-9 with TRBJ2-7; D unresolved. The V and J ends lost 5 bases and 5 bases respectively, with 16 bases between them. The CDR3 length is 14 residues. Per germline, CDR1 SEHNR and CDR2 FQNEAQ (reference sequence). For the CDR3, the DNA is TGTGCCAGCAGCCCTACCCGGAGCGCCCACGAGCAGTACTTC. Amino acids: CASSPTRSAHEQYF. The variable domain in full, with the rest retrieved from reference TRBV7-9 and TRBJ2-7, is DTGVSQNPRHKITKRGQNVTFRCDPISEHNRLYWYRQTLGQGPEFLTYFQNEAQLEKSRLLSDRFSAERPKGSFSTLEIQRTEQGDSAMYLCASSPTRSAHEQYFGPGTRLTVT.

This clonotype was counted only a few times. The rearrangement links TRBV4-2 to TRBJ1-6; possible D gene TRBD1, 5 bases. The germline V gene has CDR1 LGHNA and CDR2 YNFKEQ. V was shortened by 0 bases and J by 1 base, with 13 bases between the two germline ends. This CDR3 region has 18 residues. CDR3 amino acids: CASSQDIEGSSYNSPLHF. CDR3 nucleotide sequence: TGTGCCAGCAGCCAAGATATAGAGGGGTCTTCCTATAATTCACCCCTCCACTTT.

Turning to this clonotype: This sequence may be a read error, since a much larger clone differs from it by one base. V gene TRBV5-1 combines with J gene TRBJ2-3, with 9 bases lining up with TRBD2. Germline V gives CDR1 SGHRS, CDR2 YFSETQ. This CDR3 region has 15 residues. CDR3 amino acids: CASSLGGTSPNTRYF. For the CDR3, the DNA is TGCGCCAGCAGCTTGGGTGGGACTAGCCCAAATACGCGGTATTTT.

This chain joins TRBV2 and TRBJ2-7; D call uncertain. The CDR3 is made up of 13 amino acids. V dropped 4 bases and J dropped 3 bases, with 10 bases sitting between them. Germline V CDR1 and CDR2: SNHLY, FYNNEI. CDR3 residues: CASSVLGIYEQYF. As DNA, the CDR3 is TGTGCCAGCAGTGTACTGGGAATCTACGAGCAGTACTTC.

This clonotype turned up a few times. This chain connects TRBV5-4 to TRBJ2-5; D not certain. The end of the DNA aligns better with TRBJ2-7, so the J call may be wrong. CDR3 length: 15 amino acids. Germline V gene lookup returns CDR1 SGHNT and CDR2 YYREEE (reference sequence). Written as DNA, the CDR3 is TGTGCCAGCAGGTCTGATGGTCTTTCCTCAGGCGAGCAGTACTTC. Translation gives CASRSDGLSSGEQYF.

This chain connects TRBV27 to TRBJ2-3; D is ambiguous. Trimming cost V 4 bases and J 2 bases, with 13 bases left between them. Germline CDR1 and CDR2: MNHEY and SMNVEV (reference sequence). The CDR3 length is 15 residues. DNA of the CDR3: TGTGCCAGCAGTTCCCCGTCCCGGGCCACAGATACGCAGTATTTT. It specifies CASSSPSRATDTQYF.

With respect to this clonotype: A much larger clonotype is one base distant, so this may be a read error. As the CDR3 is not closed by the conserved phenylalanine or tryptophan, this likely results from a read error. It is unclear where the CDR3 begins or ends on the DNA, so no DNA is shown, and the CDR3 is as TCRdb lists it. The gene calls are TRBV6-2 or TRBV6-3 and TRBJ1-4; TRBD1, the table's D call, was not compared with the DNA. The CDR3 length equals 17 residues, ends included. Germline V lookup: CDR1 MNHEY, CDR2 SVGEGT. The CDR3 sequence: CASSEGTDRGVGEKLFL.

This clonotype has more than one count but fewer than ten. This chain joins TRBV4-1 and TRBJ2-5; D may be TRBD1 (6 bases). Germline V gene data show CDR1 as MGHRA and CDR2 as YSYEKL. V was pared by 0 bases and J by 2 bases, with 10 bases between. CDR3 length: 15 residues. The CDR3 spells CASSQEGQPQETQYF. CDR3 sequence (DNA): TGCGCCAGCAGCCAAGAAGGACAGCCTCAAGAGACCCAGTACTTC.

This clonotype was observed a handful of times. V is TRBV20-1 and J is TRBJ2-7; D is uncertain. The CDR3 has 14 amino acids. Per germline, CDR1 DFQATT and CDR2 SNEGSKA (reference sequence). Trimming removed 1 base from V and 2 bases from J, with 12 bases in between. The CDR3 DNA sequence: TGCAGTGCTAGAGGGATAGTCGGAACCTACGAGCAGTACTTC. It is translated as CSARGIVGTYEQYF.

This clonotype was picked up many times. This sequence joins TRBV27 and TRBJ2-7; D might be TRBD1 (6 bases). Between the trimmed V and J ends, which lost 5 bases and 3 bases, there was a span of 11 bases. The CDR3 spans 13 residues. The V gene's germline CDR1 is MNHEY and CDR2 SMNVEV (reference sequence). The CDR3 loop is CASSLKQGYEQYF. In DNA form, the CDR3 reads TGTGCCAGCAGTCTGAAACAGGGCTACGAGCAGTACTTC.

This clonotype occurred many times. CDR3 nucleotides: TGTGCCAGCAGTTTAGAACGAGTGGGGAAAGCTTTCTTT. Residues: CASSLERVGKAFF. V is TRBV27 and J is TRBJ1-1; no firm D call. The V and J ends lost 2 bases and 9 bases respectively, with 13 bases between them. The CDR3 is 13 residues long. Germline CDR1 and CDR2: MNHEY and SMNVEV (reference sequence).

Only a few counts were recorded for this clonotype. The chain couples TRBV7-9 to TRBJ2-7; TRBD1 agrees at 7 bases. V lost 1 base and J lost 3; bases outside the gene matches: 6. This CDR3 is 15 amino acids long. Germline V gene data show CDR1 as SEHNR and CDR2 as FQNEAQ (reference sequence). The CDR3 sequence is CASSLVATGSYEQYF. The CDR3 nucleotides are TGTGCCAGCAGCTTAGTCGCGACAGGGAGCTACGAGCAGTACTTC.

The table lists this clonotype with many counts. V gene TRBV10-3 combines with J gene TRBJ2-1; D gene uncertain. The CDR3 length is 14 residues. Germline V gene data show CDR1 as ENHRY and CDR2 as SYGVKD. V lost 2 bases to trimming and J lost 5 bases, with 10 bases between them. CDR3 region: CAISETWGNNEQFF. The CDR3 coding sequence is TGTGCCATCAGTGAGACTTGGGGAAACAATGAGCAGTTCTTC.

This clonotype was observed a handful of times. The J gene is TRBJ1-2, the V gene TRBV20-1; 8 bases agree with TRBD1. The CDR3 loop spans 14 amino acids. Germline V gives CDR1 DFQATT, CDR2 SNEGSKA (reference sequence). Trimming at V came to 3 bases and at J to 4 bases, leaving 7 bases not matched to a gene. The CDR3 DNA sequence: TGCAGTGCTAGCCGACAGGGGCTTCCCTATGGCTACACCTTC. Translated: CSASRQGLPYGYTF.

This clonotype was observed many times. CDR3 in DNA: TGTGCCAGCACCCTGGAGCGTAAAAACATTCAGTACTTC. Its translation: CASTLERKNIQYF. The rearrangement joins TRBV12-3 or TRBV12-4 to TRBJ2-4; D is ambiguous. The CDR3 consists of 13 residues. V was trimmed by 7 bases and J by 4 bases, leaving 11 bases between them.

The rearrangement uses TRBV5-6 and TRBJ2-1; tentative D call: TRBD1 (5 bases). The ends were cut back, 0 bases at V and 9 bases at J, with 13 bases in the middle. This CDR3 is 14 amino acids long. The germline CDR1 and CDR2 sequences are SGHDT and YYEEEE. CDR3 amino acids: CASSLGQGVGEQFF. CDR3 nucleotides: TGTGCCAGCAGCTTGGGGCAGGGTGTAGGTGAGCAGTTCTTC.

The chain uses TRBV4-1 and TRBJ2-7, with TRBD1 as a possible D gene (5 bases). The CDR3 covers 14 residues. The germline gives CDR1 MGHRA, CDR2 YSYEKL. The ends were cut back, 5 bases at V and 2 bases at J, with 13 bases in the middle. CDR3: CASSGAYPAYEQYF. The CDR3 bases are TGCGCCAGCAGCGGGGCTTATCCCGCCTACGAGCAGTACTTC.

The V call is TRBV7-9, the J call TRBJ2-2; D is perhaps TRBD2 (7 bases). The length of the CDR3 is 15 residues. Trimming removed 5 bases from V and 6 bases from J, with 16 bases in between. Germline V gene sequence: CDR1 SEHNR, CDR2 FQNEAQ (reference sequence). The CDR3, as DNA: TGTGCCAGCAGCCGTCTAGTGGGGGGGCCCGGGGAGCTGTTTTTT. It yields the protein CASSRLVGGPGELFF.

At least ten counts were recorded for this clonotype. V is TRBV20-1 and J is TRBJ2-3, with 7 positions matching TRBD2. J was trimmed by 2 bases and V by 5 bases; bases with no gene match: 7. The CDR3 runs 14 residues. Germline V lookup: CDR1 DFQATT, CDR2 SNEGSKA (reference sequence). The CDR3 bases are TGCAGTGCTCCTCGGGACTACCCCACAGATACGCAGTATTTT. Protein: CSAPRDYPTDTQYF.